This T cell receptor (beta chain) was obtained from a study of identical twins. One entry per CDR3 protein results from TCRdb running MiXCR on the 5' RACE reads. The sample has about 660,000 distinct CDR3 sequences, over 8.5% seen once. CDR3 length: 13 amino acids. The germline V gene encodes CDR1 MNHEY and CDR2 SVGEGT. Trimming took 6 bases from V and 1 from J, leaving 9 bases between them. In its sample, this clonotype was seen many times. As yet, its antigen is unknown. Findings and caveats of the study: Diverse VJ usage suggested most zero-insertion clonotypes were not invariant T cells.

These data were also reused for a study on yellow fever vaccine responses in identical twins.

Sequenced material: PBMCs. The V gene is TRBV6-2 or TRBV6-3, the J gene TRBJ1-1; D unclear. The origin of this receptor is a woman aged 18-30 years in good health. This chain's CDR3 is CASRIDGNTEAFF. The CDR3 nucleotides read TGTGCCAGCAGGATTGACGGGAACACTGAAGCTTTCTTT.